This T cell receptor beta chain was sequenced in a study of regulatory T cells in long-lasting Graves disease. V lost 10 bases, J lost 4 bases, and 11 bases lay in between. The germline gives CDR1 MDHEN, CDR2 SYDVKM. The CDR3 consists of 12 residues. General study results and limits: TRBV28, TRBJ1-2 and TRBJ2-5 were segments that persistent disease favored.

To make TCR beta libraries, researchers used iRepertoire HTBI primers and Arm-PCR of CDR3 regions. TCRdb re-derived calls from the multiplex PCR reads in MiXCR, one entry per CDR3 protein. The table lists fewer than 450,000 distinct CDR3 sequences, 23% of them singletons. This sample's time point: persistent/refractory GD, antithyroid drugs over 5 years with positive TRAb. Generation of the TCR library employed RNA extracted from PBMCs. Patients met American Thyroid Association criteria for Graves' disease. Xi'an, China, was home to the endocrinology department that provided patients. An approximately 10-milliliter sample of peripheral blood was drawn into EDTA tubes. The table lists this clonotype with many counts. Its target is unknown.

Material: peripheral blood mononuclear cells (PBMCs), obtained when the disease was refractory, from a patient treated with antithyroid drugs. The receptor was derived from a female donor with Graves disease. This sequence joins TRBV28 and TRBJ1-5; D is uncertain. CDR3 DNA sequence: TGTGCCACCCGGGCTACAAATCAGCCCCAGCATTTT. Protein product: CATRATNQPQHF.